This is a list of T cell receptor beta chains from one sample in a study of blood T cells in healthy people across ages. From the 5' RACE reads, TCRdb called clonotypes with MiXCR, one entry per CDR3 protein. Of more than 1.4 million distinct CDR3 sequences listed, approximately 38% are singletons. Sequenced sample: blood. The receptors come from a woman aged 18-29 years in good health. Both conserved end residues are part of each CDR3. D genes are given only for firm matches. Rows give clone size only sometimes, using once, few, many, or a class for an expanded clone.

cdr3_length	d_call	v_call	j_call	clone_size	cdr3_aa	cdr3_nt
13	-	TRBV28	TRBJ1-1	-	CASSTGGVIEAFF	TGTGCCAGCAGCACCGGGGGGGTGATTGAAGCTTTCTTT
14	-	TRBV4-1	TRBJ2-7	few	CASSLPETAYEQYF	TGCGCCAGCAGCCTACCGGAGACAGCCTACGAGCAGTACTTC
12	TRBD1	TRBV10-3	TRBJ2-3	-	CASQGLEDTQYF	TGTGCCTCACAGGGGTTGGAAGATACGCAGTATTTT
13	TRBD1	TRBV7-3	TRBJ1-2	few	CASSMDRNYGYTF	TGTGCCAGCAGCATGGACAGGAACTATGGCTACACCTTC
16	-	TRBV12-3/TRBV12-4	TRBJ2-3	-	CASSSPGPYSGDTQYF	TGTGCCAGCAGCTCCCCCGGGCCCTACTCCGGGGATACGCAGTATTTT
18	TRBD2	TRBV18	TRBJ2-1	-	CASSPPLAGGVLYNEQFF	TGTGCCAGCTCACCACCGCTAGCGGGAGGGGTACTTTACAATGAGCAGTTCTTC
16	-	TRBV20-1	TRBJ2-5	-	CSAVILRDPAQETQYF	TGCAGTGCTGTAATCCTCCGGGACCCCGCCCAAGAGACCCAGTACTTC
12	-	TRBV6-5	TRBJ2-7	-	CASSYDGNKQYF	TGTGCCAGCAGTTACGATGGTAATAAGCAGTACTTC
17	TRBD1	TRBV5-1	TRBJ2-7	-	CASSLNGQGPRSLEQYF	TGCGCCAGCAGCTTGAACGGACAGGGGCCCCGGAGTCTCGAGCAGTACTTC
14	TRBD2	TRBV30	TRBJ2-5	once	CAWASGIKYNEQYF	TGTGCCTGGGCTAGCGGGATTAAGTACAATGAGCAGTACTTC
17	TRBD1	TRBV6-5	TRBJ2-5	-	CASSSHPRQGVKETQYF	TGTGCCAGCAGTTCCCATCCCCGACAGGGAGTGAAAGAGACCCAGTACTTC
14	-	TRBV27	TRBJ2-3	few	CASSSGVWADTQYF	TGTGCCAGCAGTTCTGGGGTTTGGGCAGATACGCAGTATTTT
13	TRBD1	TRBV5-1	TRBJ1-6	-	CARRGQGGSPLHF	TGCGCCAGGCGGGGACAGGGCGGTTCACCCCTCCACTTT
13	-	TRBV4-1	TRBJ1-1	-	CASSQDPDTEAFF	TGCGCCAGCAGCCAAGACCCGGACACTGAAGCTTTCTTT
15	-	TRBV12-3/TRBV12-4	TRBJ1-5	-	CASSQGHISNQPQHF	TGTGCCAGCAGCCAGGGGCATATTAGCAATCAGCCCCAGCATTTT
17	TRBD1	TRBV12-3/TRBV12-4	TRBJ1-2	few	CASGKTPGGAANYGYTF	TGTGCCAGCGGTAAAACCCCAGGGGGGGCTGCGAACTATGGCTACACCTTC
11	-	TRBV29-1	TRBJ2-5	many	CSVDPQETQYF	TGCAGCGTTGACCCCCAAGAGACCCAGTACTTC
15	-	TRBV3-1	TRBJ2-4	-	CASSQDGRGRDIQYF	TGTGCCAGCAGCCAAGATGGGCGGGGTCGGGACATTCAGTACTTC
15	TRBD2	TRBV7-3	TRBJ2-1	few	CASSLRSSGGNEQFF	TGTGCCAGCAGCTTAAGGTCTAGCGGGGGGAATGAGCAGTTCTTC
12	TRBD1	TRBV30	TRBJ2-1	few	CAWRGQPGEQFF	TGTGCCTGGAGGGGACAGCCGGGGGAGCAGTTCTTC
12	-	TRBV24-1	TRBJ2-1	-	CATSDGDQEQFF	TGTGCCACCAGTGATGGGGACCAAGAGCAGTTCTTC
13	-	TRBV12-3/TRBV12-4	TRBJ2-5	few	CASSLDPSGLRYF	TGTGCCAGCAGTTTAGACCCCTCGGGACTGCGGTACTTC
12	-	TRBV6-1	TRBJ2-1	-	CASSPLFNEQFF	TGTGCCAGCAGTCCTCTCTTCAATGAGCAGTTCTTC
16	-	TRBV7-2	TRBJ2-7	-	CASSPTGTIAYNEQYF	TGTGCCAGCAGCCCCACCGGGACCATCGCCTACAATGAGCAGTACTTC
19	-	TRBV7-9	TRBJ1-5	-	CASSPGRVGRNNSNQPQHF	TGTGCCAGCAGCCCCGGGAGGGTAGGGCGGAATAATAGCAATCAGCCCCAGCATTTT
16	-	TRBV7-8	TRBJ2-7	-	CASSLAWTTTSDEQYF	TGTGCCAGCAGCTTAGCCTGGACGACCACAAGTGATGAGCAGTACTTC